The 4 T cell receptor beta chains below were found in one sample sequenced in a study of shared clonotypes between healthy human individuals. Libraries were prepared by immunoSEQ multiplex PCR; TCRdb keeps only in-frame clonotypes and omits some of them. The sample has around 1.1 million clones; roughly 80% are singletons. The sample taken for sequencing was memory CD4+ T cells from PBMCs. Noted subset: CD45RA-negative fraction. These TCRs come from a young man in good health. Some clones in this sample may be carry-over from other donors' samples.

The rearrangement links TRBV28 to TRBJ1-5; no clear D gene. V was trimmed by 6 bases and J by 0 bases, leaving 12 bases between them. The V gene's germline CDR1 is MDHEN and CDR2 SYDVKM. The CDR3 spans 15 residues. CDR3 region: CASRTSAVSNQPQHF. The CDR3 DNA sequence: TGTGCCAGCAGGACGTCGGCTGTTAGCAATCAGCCCCAGCATTTT. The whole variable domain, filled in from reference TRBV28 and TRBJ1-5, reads DVKVTQSSRYLVKRTGEKVFLECVQDMDHENMFWYRQDPGLGLRLIYFSYDVKMKEKGDIPEGYSVSREKKERFSLILESASTNQTSMYLCASRTSAVSNQPQHFGDGTRLSIL.

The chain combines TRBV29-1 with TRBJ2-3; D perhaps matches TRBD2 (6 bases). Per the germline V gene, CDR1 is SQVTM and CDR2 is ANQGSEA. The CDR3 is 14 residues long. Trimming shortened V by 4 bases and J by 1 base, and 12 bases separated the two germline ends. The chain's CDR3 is CSVGRERGTDTQYF. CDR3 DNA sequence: TGCAGCGTTGGACGGGAGCGGGGCACAGATACGCAGTATTTT.

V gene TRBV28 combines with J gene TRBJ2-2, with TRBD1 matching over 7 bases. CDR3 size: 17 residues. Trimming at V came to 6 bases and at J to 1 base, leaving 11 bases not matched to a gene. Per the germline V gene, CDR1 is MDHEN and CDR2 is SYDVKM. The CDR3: CASRPSWGQLNTGELFF. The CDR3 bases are TGTGCCAGCAGACCCTCGTGGGGACAGCTGAACACCGGGGAGCTGTTTTTT.

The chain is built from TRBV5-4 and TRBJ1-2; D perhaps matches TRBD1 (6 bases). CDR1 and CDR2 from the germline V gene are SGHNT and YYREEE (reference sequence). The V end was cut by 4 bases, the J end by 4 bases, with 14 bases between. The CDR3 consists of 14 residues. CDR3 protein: CASSPLGQPYGYTF. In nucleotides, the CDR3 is TGTGCCAGCAGCCCGTTAGGACAGCCCTATGGCTACACCTTC.